The clone carrying this T cell receptor (beta chain) was counted a single time. The antigen remains unidentified. This sample was included in a study of shared clonotypes between healthy human individuals. Study-level findings and limits: The diversity represented, both genetic and in exposure history, was limited by few donors.

Cells designated naive CD8 were CD45RO-negative and were positively selected for CCR7, with terminally differentiated effector memory CD45RA+ cells excluded. Sequenced by immunoSEQ multiplex PCR; TCRdb stores in-frame clones only, minus some. This repertoire shows some 2,000,000 clones, about 95% found once; its top ten account for 1% to 1.3%. Germline V gene lookup returns CDR1 SGHDT and CDR2 YYEEEE. The CDR3 runs 15 residues. The V end was cut by 4 bases, the J end by 5 bases, with 19 bases between. The clonotype comes from a man aged 18 to 29 in good health. The sample comprised naive CD8+ T cells sorted from blood. This chain connects TRBV5-6 to TRBJ2-7; no reliable D call. This CDR3 reads CASSVVTTISDEQYF. The CDR3 DNA is TGTGCCAGCAGCGTGGTCACCACGATAAGCGACGAGCAGTACTTC.